Following are 20 T cell receptor beta chains from one sample sequenced in a study of blood T cells in healthy people across ages. A sample-barcoded 5' primer and a J-beta primer mix were used in a second PCR of about 6 to 11 cycles. TCRdb analysed the 5' RACE reads with MiXCR anew, one entry per CDR3 protein. The data contain about a million distinct CDR3 sequences, 35% to 40% of them singletons. Sequenced material: blood. These receptor sequences come from a man between 18 and 35 years old in good health.

This clonotype was detected once. The chain links TRBV5-5 to TRBJ1-5; D call uncertain. The ends were cut back, 0 bases at V and 5 bases at J, with 12 bases in the middle. The CDR3 extends over 15 amino acids. CDR1 SGHKS and CDR2 YYEKEE come from the germline V gene (reference sequence). CDR3: CASSLGSAGHQPQHF. CDR3 nucleotides: TGTGCCAGCAGCTTGGGATCTGCAGGCCATCAGCCCCAGCATTTT.

The chain joins TRBV20-1 to TRBJ2-1, with no clear D. Germline assignment: CDR1 DFQATT and CDR2 SNEGSKA (reference sequence). The CDR3 is made up of 15 amino acids. V dropped 4 bases and J dropped 0 bases, with 13 bases sitting between them. DNA of the CDR3: TGCAGTGCTATGGCGGCTGGGGACTCCTACAATGAGCAGTTCTTC. Protein product: CSAMAAGDSYNEQFF.

The chain combines TRBV3-1 with TRBJ2-2; D is uncertain. The ends were cut back, 1 base at V and 1 base at J, with 10 bases in the middle. There are 16 residues in the CDR3. The V gene's germline CDR1 is LGHDT and CDR2 YNNKEL (reference sequence). The CDR3 loop reads CASSQGTTWNTGELFF. CDR3 sequence (DNA): TGTGCCAGCAGCCAAGGAACGACGTGGAACACCGGGGAGCTGTTTTTT.

This clonotype occurred many times. This chain uses TRBV6-5 with TRBJ1-2; possible D gene TRBD1, 5 bases. Germline V gives CDR1 MNHEY, CDR2 SVGAGI. The CDR3 sequence is 14 residues long. Trimming took 6 bases from V and 1 from J, leaving 12 bases between them. CDR3 in DNA: TGTGCCAGCAGCCTGGGGGAATTTAACTATGGCTACACCTTC. This sequence encodes CASSLGEFNYGYTF.

This rearrangement joins TRBV7-9 to TRBJ2-7; D unresolved. The CDR3 sequence is 10 residues long. Germline V gene lookup returns CDR1 SEHNR and CDR2 FQNEAQ (reference sequence). V shed 7 bases and J shed 7 bases, with 8 bases lying between them. CDR3 residues: CASTNNEQYF. DNA for the CDR3: TGTGCCAGCACAAACAATGAGCAGTACTTC.

The rearrangement joins TRBV20-1 to TRBJ2-3; D not certain. V was pared by 0 bases and J by 2 bases, with 9 bases between. This CDR3 contains 14 residues. Germline CDR1 DFQATT, CDR2 SNEGSKA (reference sequence). The CDR3 DNA reads as TGCAGTGCTAGAGAAACGACTCTCACAGATACGCAGTATTTT. Encoded protein: CSARETTLTDTQYF.

To note about this clonotype: At one end the junction does not follow the germline gene, possibly because of a read error. This chain uses TRBV20-1 with TRBJ1-2; D is unresolved. The germline CDR1 and CDR2 sequences are DFQATT and SNEGSKA (reference sequence). CDR3 size: 14 residues. For the CDR3, the DNA is TGCAGTGCTAGAGATTATGAGTCTAACTATGACTACACCTTC. Translated, it gives CSARDYESNYDYTF.

The V gene is TRBV19, the J gene TRBJ1-1; 7 bases match TRBD1. Per the germline V gene, CDR1 is LNHDA and CDR2 is SQIVND (reference sequence). The CDR3 is 16 residues long. Trimming removed 5 bases from V and 1 base from J; junction bases left unmatched: 10. The CDR3 DNA follows: TGTGCCAGTAGTCGACGACAGGGTGAAGGGAACACTGAAGCTTTCTTT. Translated: CASSRRQGEGNTEAFF.

This clonotype has just one count. A read error may produce the germline difference seen at one junction end. The rearrangement links TRBV7-9 to TRBJ2-7; D remains unclear. Germline lookup yields CDR1 SEHNR and CDR2 FQNEAQ (reference sequence). The CDR3 is 13 residues long. The CDR3 spells CASSSTANYGQYF. The DNA for the CDR3 is TGTGCCAGCAGCTCCACAGCCAACTACGGGCAGTACTTC.

CDR3 sequence (DNA): TGTGCCAGCAGTGAAGTTCTGTTAGAGACCCAGTACTTC. This encodes CASSEVLLETQYF. The gene calls are TRBV6-1 and TRBJ2-5, with D unresolved. The CDR3 covers 13 residues. The V gene's germline CDR1 is MNHNS and CDR2 SASEGT. Trimming stripped 1 base from V and 4 bases from J, with 7 bases between.

The chain uses TRBV25-1 and TRBJ1-1, with 7 bases that match TRBD1. V shed 1 base, J shed 5 bases, and the junction held 7 bases outside the gene matches. CDR1 is MGHDK, CDR2 SYGVNS, per germline. CDR3 length: 15 residues. CDR3 loop: CASSELRQGRTEAFF. CDR3 bases: TGTGCCAGCAGTGAATTGAGACAGGGAAGGACTGAAGCTTTCTTT.

The rearrangement links TRBV20-1 to TRBJ1-6; 7 bases are shared with TRBD1. Germline V CDR1 and CDR2: DFQATT, SNEGSKA (reference sequence). This CDR3 comprises 15 residues. V gave up 4 bases and J gave up 6 bases; unmatched junction bases: 9. As DNA, the CDR3 is TGCAGTGCTACCCGACAGGGCTTGGTTAATTCACCCCTCCACTTT. It codes for CSATRQGLVNSPLHF.

The genes are TRBV5-1 and TRBJ2-1; D is possibly TRBD1 or TRBD2 (6 bases each). The DNA end favors TRBJ2-7, so the J call may be wrong. Germline CDR1 is SGHRS and CDR2 is YFSETQ. This CDR3 is built from 16 residues. The CDR3 sequence: CASSSAQGTFYNEQYF. Here the CDR3 DNA reads TGCGCCAGCAGCTCCGCCCAGGGGACTTTCTACAATGAGCAGTACTTC.

This clonotype was found a few times. The rearrangement links TRBV10-3 to TRBJ2-7, with 7 bases aligning to TRBD1. The CDR3 covers 14 residues. CDR1 and CDR2 from the germline V gene are ENHRY and SYGVKD. Trimming removed 2 bases from V and 3 bases from J; junction bases left unmatched: 4. As DNA, the CDR3 is TGTGCCATCAGTGAGCGACAGGGAAACTACGAGCAGTACTTC. This codes for CAISERQGNYEQYF.

V and J are TRBV12-3 or TRBV12-4 and TRBJ1-1; D ambiguous. This CDR3 region has 14 residues. The V end was cut by 4 bases, the J end by 5 bases, with 14 bases between. The chain's CDR3 is CASSSQGGGTEAFF. The CDR3 nucleotides read TGTGCCAGCAGTTCGCAAGGCGGAGGGACTGAAGCTTTCTTT.

This clonotype was observed a few times. The CDR3: CSASYDSWGNQPQHF. The CDR3 coding sequence is TGCAGTGCTAGTTACGACTCCTGGGGCAATCAGCCCCAGCATTTT. This rearrangement joins TRBV20-1 to TRBJ1-5; D is unresolved. V shed 3 bases and J shed 2 bases, with 14 bases lying between them. The CDR3 is 15 amino acids. CDR1 is DFQATT and CDR2 is SNEGSKA in the germline V gene (reference sequence).

This chain uses TRBV5-1 with TRBJ2-3; 8 nucleotides align to TRBD2. This CDR3 contains 16 residues. Germline V lookup: CDR1 SGHRS, CDR2 YFSETQ. V lost 0 bases to trimming and J lost 0 bases; unmatched junction nucleotides: 3. The CDR3 DNA sequence: TGCGCCAGCAGCTTGGGGGTAGCGGGAAGCACAGATACGCAGTATTTT. It codes for CASSLGVAGSTDTQYF.

This clonotype was recorded a few times. In DNA form, the CDR3 reads TGTGCCATCAGTGAGGCACGGACAGGGACGGCCAAAAACATTCAGTACTTC. Protein: CAISEARTGTAKNIQYF. The rearrangement joins TRBV10-3 to TRBJ2-4; 8 bases agree with TRBD1. This CDR3 is 17 amino acids long. V lost 2 bases and J lost 1; bases outside the gene matches: 7. Germline CDR1 ENHRY, CDR2 SYGVKD.

J is TRBJ1-2 and V is TRBV5-6, with a possible D match to TRBD1 (5 bases). The V end was cut by 5 bases, the J end by 0 bases, with 8 bases between. CDR3 length: 13 amino acids. The germline CDR1 and CDR2 sequences are SGHDT and YYEEEE. In DNA form, the CDR3 reads TGTGCCAGCAGAGCGGGGGCTAACTATGGCTACACCTTC. It is translated as CASRAGANYGYTF.

This clonotype was found a few times. This rearrangement joins TRBV20-1 to TRBJ1-5; maybe TRBD1 (5 bases). The CDR3 has 14 amino acids. Germline V gene data show CDR1 as DFQATT and CDR2 as SNEGSKA (reference sequence). The V gene lost 3 bases and the J gene lost 3 bases, with 12 bases spanning the gap. The CDR3 bases are TGCAGTGCTAGCCCCGGGACTTACAATCAGCCCCAGCATTTT. Protein sequence: CSASPGTYNQPQHF.